What follows are 22 T cell receptor beta chains derived from one specimen sequenced in a study of T cells in Graves' hyperthyroidism and ophthalmopathy. Amplification of TCR beta CDR3 regions was performed using RNA transcripts as template. Using the HTBI primer set, a first-round RT-PCR was run on the TCR CDR3. Each CDR3 protein is one row after TCRdb ran MiXCR on the multiplex PCR reads. There are 500,000 to 800,000 distinct CDR3 sequences in the sample; around 15% occur only once, and 12% lies in the top ten. Sequencing input: blood. Receptors originate from a woman aged 50 to 60 with Graves' ophthalmopathy.

This clonotype was counted a few times. The chain couples TRBV11-2 to TRBJ2-7; 9 nucleotides match TRBD2. Germline loops: CDR1 SGHAT, CDR2 FQNNGV. The CDR3 has 17 amino acids. J was trimmed by 2 bases and V by 1 base; bases with no gene match: 9. CDR3 nucleotide sequence: TGTGCCAGCAGCTTAGCCGCGGGACTAGCTTCCCCCTACGAGCAGTACTTC. Protein product: CASSLAAGLASPYEQYF. Drawing the rest from reference TRBV11-2 and TRBJ2-7, the complete variable domain is EAGVAQSPRYKIIEKRQSVAFWCNPISGHATLYWYQQILGQGPKLLIQFQNNGVVDDSQLPKDRFSAERLKGVDSTLKIQPAKLEDSAVYLCASSLAAGLASPYEQYFGPGTRLTVT.

This rearrangement joins TRBV27 to TRBJ2-7; D gene uncertain. There are 13 residues in the CDR3. Germline assignment: CDR1 MNHEY and CDR2 SMNVEV (reference sequence). V lost 8 bases and J 3 bases, leaving 14 bases between the germline ends. CDR3 coding DNA: TGTGCCAGCGGTTACCTGGGGAACTACGAGCAGTACTTC. Its protein product is CASGYLGNYEQYF.

This clonotype was seen only a few times. V and J are TRBV28 and TRBJ2-7, with D maybe TRBD1 (6 bases). The CDR3 runs to 13 residues. V was cut by 8 bases and J by 6 bases, with 17 bases left in between. CDR1 and CDR2 (germline): MDHEN, SYDVKM. The CDR3 here is CASEPLQGREQYF. In DNA form, the CDR3 reads TGTGCCAGCGAGCCCCTACAGGGTCGCGAGCAGTACTTC.

In this sample, this clonotype turned up a few times. The chain links TRBV18 to TRBJ2-5; TRBD1 agrees at 8 bases. Germline CDR1 is KGHSH and CDR2 is LQKENI. This CDR3 is 15 amino acids long. Trimming cost V 3 bases and J 7 bases; bases outside gene matches: 10. The CDR3 is CASSPKDRAVGTQYF. The DNA for the CDR3 is TGTGCCAGCTCACCCAAGGACAGGGCCGTTGGGACCCAGTACTTC.

This clonotype appeared a few times. The rearrangement joins TRBV7-6 to TRBJ2-7, with 11 bases lining up with TRBD2. The CDR3 runs 15 residues. Germline loops: CDR1 SGHVS, CDR2 FNYEAQ. V was pared by 4 bases and J by 7 bases, with 9 bases of the junction left unmatched. CDR3 sequence: CASSSGLAGLSEQYF. In DNA form, the CDR3 reads TGTGCCAGCAGCTCTGGACTAGCGGGTCTGAGTGAGCAGTACTTC.

This clonotype was found many times. This sequence joins TRBV5-1 and TRBJ2-5, with TRBD1 matching 7 bases. V lost 4 bases and J lost 2; bases outside the gene matches: 5. CDR3 length equals 14 residues. Germline CDR1 reads SGHRS; CDR2 reads YFSETQ. CDR3 in amino acids: CASSNPTGQETQYF. CDR3 bases: TGCGCCAGCAGCAACCCGACAGGGCAAGAGACCCAGTACTTC.

This clonotype was detected many times. The chain has TRBV11-2 and TRBJ1-3; D is unclear. This CDR3 is 16 amino acids long. Germline V gene data show CDR1 as SGHAT and CDR2 as FQNNGV. Between the trimmed V and J ends, which lost 1 base and 0 bases, there was a span of 10 bases. The CDR3 DNA reads as TGTGCCAGCAGCTTAGGGCCTCCTCCCTCTGGAAACACCATATATTTT. Amino acid sequence: CASSLGPPPSGNTIYF.

This clonotype was found many times. The chain carries TRBV28 and TRBJ2-7; D is ambiguous. CDR3 length: 16 amino acids. Germline CDR1 reads MDHEN; CDR2 reads SYDVKM. Between the trimmed V and J ends, which lost 3 bases and 0 bases, there was a span of 15 bases. CDR3 nucleotide sequence: TGTGCCAGCAGTTTGCTATCAGGTGCAAACTCCTACGAGCAGTACTTC. This translates into CASSLLSGANSYEQYF.

This clonotype was counted a few times. The gene calls are TRBV6-1 and TRBJ2-6, with a weak D call TRBD2 (7 bases). This CDR3 comprises 16 residues. From germline, CDR1 is MNHNS and CDR2 SASEGT. Trimming stripped 7 bases from V and 2 bases from J, with 15 bases between. This CDR3 is CASTDRRGPGANVLTF. The CDR3 DNA reads as TGTGCCAGCACTGATCGGCGGGGGCCTGGGGCCAACGTCCTGACTTTC.

The V and J genes are TRBV20-1 and TRBJ1-5; 7 nucleotides align to TRBD1. CDR1 DFQATT and CDR2 SNEGSKA come from the germline V gene (reference sequence). The CDR3 is 17 amino acids. J lost 0 bases, V lost 1 base, and 9 bases had no gene match. CDR3 nucleotides: TGCAGTGCTAGAGTCGGCAGGGGGGATGTTAGCAATCAGCCCCAGCATTTT. This encodes CSARVGRGDVSNQPQHF.

This clonotype was counted at least ten times. The rearrangement links TRBV3-1 to TRBJ2-7; D unresolved. Trimming shortened V by 1 base and J by 1 base, and 8 bases separated the two germline ends. From germline, CDR1 is LGHDT and CDR2 YNNKEL (reference sequence). This CDR3 has 14 amino acids. In DNA, the CDR3 is TGTGCCAGCAGCCAAGTAGGCCTTTCCTACGAGCAGTACTTC. Amino acids: CASSQVGLSYEQYF.

This clonotype appeared many times. The chain joins TRBV6-1 to TRBJ2-1; no reliable D call. The germline V gene encodes CDR1 MNHNS and CDR2 SASEGT. The CDR3 is 14 residues long. The V and J ends lost 2 bases and 4 bases respectively, with 9 bases between them. The CDR3 region is CASSEREDYNEQFF. CDR3 nucleotide sequence: TGTGCCAGCAGTGAACGCGAGGATTACAATGAGCAGTTCTTC.

Many counts were recorded for this clonotype. The V gene is TRBV7-3, the J gene TRBJ2-1, with 8 bases that match TRBD1. The CDR3 runs 16 residues. The germline gives CDR1 SGHTA, CDR2 FQGTGA. V was clipped by 5 bases and J by 8 bases; unmatched bases: 14. In DNA, the CDR3 is TGTGCCAGCAGCCAGGGGACAGGTAATATGGAGGATGAGCAGTTCTTC. Residues: CASSQGTGNMEDEQFF.

In nucleotides, the CDR3 is TGCAGTGCTAGCAGCAGGCGCGGGGAGACCCAGTACTTC. As protein: CSASSRRGETQYF. V and J are TRBV20-1 and TRBJ2-5, with TRBD2 as a possible D gene (5 bases). Germline CDR1 is DFQATT and CDR2 is SNEGSKA (reference sequence). The CDR3 runs to 13 residues. Trimming left V 3 bases short and J 5 bases short, with 13 bases between.

V usage is TRBV24-1 and J usage is TRBJ2-2; 11 nucleotides match TRBD2. This CDR3 contains 16 residues. Looked up from germline, CDR1 is KGHDR and CDR2 is SFDVKD. V shed 7 bases, J shed 7 bases, and the junction held 10 bases outside the gene matches. The CDR3 region is CATSDSGRAVGGELFF. The CDR3 DNA reads TGTGCCACCAGCGATAGCGGGAGGGCCGTCGGCGGGGAGCTGTTTTTT.

On this clonotype: This may be a read error, as it is one base from a much larger clone. The V call is TRBV29-1, the J call TRBJ2-5, with 7 bases identical to TRBD1. Looked up from germline, CDR1 is SQVTM and CDR2 is ANQGSEA. Trimming removed 4 bases from V and 7 bases from J; junction bases left unmatched: 12. There are 14 residues in the CDR3. The CDR3 coding sequence is TGCAGCGTTGCAGACAGCAGACCAGGGGGGACCCAGTACTTC. Its protein is CSVADSRPGGTQYF.

This clonotype was observed at least ten times. This chain joins TRBV20-1 and TRBJ2-7; D is ambiguous. This CDR3 contains 14 residues. Germline CDR1 and CDR2: DFQATT and SNEGSKA (reference sequence). The V and J ends lost 0 bases and 3 bases respectively, with 12 bases between them. The CDR3 DNA reads TGCAGTGCTAGAGATCCGAGGTTAGGCTACGAGCAGTACTTC. Residues: CSARDPRLGYEQYF.

V gene TRBV30 combines with J gene TRBJ2-2; D tentatively reads TRBD1 or TRBD2 (5 bases each). Germline V CDR1 and CDR2: GTSNPN, SVGIG (reference sequence). This CDR3 is built from 16 residues. V dropped 4 bases and J dropped 5 bases, with 20 bases sitting between them. The CDR3 coding sequence is TGTGCCTGGAATTTGCGAGGGGCCCGACGAACCGGGGAGCTGTTTTTT. Translating gives CAWNLRGARRTGELFF. Supplemented by reference TRBV30 and TRBJ2-2, the full variable domain reads SQTIHQWPATLVQPVGSPLSLECTVEGTSNPNLYWYRQAAGRGLQLLFYSVGIGQISSEVPQNLSASRPQDRQFILSSKKLLLSDSGFYLCAWNLRGARRTGELFFGEGSRLTVL.

This clonotype was seen repeatedly, ten times or more. The chain combines TRBV20-1 with TRBJ2-7; D is undetermined. Germline-derived CDR1 and CDR2 are DFQATT and SNEGSKA (reference sequence). This CDR3 has 12 residues. Trimming pared 2 bases from V and 5 bases from J, leaving 10 bases between. The CDR3: CSARSVTHEQYF. The CDR3 DNA follows: TGCAGTGCTAGATCGGTGACACACGAGCAGTACTTC.

The chain combines TRBV12-3 or TRBV12-4 with TRBJ2-1, with D possibly TRBD1 on 5 matching bases. The CDR3 sequence is 14 residues long. Trimming took 1 base from V and 5 from J, leaving 9 bases between them. The CDR3 loop reads CASSLGTFNNEQFF. The CDR3 bases are TGTGCCAGCAGTTTAGGGACATTCAACAATGAGCAGTTCTTC.

The V call is TRBV20-1, the J call TRBJ2-7, with TRBD2 matching over 12 bases. Germline V gives CDR1 DFQATT, CDR2 SNEGSKA (reference sequence). There are 14 residues in the CDR3. The junction had 7 bases not matched to a gene; V was cut back by 6 bases and J by 4 bases. The CDR3 protein is CSALGLAGTYEQYF. Here the CDR3 DNA reads TGCAGTGCACTCGGACTAGCGGGAACATACGAGCAGTACTTC.

This clonotype has a count of ten or more. The V and J genes are TRBV9 and TRBJ2-7; D is uncertain. V lost 3 bases to trimming and J lost 4 bases, with 14 bases between them. This CDR3 is 14 amino acids long. Germline values: CDR1 SGDLS, CDR2 YYNGEE. CDR3: CASSADGYDYEQYF. The CDR3 DNA follows: TGTGCCAGCAGCGCCGACGGCTACGATTACGAGCAGTACTTC.